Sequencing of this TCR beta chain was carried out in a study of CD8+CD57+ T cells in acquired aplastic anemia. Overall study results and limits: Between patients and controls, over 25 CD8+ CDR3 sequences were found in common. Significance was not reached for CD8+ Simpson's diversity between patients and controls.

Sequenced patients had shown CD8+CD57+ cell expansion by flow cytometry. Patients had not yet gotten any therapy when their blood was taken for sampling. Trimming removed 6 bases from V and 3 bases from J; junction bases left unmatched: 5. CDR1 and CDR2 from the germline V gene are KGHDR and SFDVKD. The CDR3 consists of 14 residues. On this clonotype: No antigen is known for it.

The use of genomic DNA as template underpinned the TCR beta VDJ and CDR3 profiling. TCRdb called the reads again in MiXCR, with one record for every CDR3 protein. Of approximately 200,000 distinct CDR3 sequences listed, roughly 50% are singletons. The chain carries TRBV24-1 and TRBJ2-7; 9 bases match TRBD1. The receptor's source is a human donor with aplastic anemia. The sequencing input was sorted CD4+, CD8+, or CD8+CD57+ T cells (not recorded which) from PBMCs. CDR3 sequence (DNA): TGTGCCACCAGTCGAGGGGGACAGGGCTACGAGCAGTACTTC. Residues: CATSRGGQGYEQYF.